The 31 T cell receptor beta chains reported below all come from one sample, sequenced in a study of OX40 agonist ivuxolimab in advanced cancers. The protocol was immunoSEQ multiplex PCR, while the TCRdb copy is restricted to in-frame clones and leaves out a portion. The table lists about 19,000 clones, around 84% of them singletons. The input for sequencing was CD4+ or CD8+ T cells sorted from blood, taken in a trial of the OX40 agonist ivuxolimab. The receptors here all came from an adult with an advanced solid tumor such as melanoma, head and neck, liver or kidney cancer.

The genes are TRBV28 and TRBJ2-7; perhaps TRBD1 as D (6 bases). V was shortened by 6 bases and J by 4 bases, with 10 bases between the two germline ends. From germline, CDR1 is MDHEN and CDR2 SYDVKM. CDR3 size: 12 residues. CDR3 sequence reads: CASSQQGYEQYF. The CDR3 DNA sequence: TGTGCCAGCAGCCAACAGGGTTACGAGCAGTACTTC.

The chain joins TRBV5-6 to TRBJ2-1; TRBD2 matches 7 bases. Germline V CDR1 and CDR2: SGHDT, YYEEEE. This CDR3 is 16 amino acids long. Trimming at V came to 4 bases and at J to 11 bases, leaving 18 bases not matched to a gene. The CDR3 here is CASSDRDYRFLVKQFF. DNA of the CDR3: TGTGCCAGCAGCGACCGGGACTATCGGTTCCTTGTTAAGCAGTTCTTC. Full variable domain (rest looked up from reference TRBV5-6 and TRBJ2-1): DAGVTQSPTHLIKTRGQQVTLRCSPKSGHDTVSWYQQALGQGPQFIFQYYEEEERQRGNFPDRFSGHQFPNYSSELNVNALLLGDSALYLCASSDRDYRFLVKQFFGPGTRLTVL.

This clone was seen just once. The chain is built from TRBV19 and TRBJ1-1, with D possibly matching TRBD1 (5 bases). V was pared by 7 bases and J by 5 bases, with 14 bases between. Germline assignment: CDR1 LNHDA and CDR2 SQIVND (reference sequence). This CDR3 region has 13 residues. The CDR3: CASTGGSRTEAFF. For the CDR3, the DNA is TGTGCCAGTACGGGGGGATCGAGGACTGAAGCTTTCTTT.

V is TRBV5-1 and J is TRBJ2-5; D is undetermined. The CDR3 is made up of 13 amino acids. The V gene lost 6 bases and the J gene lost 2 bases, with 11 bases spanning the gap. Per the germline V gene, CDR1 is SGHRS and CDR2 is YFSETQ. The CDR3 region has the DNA TGCGCCAGCACCAAGACCGTTCAAGAGACCCAGTACTTC. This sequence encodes CASTKTVQETQYF.

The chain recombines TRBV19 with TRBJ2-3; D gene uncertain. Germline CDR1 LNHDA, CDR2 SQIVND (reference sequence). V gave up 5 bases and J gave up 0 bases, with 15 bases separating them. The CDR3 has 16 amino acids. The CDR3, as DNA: TGTGCCAGTAGTGCCCCTCGCAGGACGAGCACAGATACGCAGTATTTT. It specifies CASSAPRRTSTDTQYF.

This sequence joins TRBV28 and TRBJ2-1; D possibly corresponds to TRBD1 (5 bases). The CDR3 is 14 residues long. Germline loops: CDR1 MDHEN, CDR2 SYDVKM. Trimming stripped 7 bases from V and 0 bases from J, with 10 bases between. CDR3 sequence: CASNTGFSYNEQFF. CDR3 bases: TGTGCCAGCAACACAGGCTTCTCCTACAATGAGCAGTTCTTC.

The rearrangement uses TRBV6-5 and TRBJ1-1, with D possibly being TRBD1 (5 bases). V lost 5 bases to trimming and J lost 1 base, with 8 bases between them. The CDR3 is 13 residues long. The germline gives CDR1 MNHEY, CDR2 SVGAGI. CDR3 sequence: CASSMGENTEAFF. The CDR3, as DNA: TGTGCCAGCAGTATGGGGGAGAACACTGAAGCTTTCTTT.

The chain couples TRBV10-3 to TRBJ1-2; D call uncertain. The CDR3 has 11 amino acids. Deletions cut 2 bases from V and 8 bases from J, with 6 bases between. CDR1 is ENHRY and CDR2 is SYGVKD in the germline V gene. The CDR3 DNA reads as TGTGCCATCAGTGAGCTGGTCGGCTACACCTTC. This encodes CAISELVGYTF.

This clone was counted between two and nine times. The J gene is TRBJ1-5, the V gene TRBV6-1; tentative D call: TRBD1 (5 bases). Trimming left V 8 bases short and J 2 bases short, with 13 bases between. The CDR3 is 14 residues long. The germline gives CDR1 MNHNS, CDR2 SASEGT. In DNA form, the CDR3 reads TGTGCCAGCCGTCAGGGTTTTCGCAATCAGCCCCAGCATTTT. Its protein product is CASRQGFRNQPQHF.

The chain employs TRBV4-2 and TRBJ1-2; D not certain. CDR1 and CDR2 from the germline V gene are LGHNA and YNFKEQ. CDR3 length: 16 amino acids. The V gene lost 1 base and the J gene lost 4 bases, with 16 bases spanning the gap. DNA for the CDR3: TGTGCCAGCAGCCAAGCAACTGGCGGCCAACCCTATGGCTACACCTTC. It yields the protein CASSQATGGQPYGYTF.

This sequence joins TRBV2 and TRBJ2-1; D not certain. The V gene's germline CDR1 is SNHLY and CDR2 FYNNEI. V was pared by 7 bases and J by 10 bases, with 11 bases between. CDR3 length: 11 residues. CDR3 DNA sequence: TGTGCCAGCAACCCCGGCTTGGAGCAGTTCTTC. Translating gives CASNPGLEQFF.

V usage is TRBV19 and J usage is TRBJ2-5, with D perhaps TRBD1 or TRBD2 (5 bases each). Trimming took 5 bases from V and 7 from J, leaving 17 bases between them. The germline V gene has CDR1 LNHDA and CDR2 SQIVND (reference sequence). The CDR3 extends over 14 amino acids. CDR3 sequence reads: CASSWGRERGTQYF. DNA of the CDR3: TGTGCCAGTAGTTGGGGCAGGGAGAGAGGGACCCAGTACTTC. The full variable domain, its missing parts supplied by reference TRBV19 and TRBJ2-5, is DGGITQSPKYLFRKEGQNVTLSCEQNLNHDAMYWYRQDPGQGLRLIYYSQIVNDFQKGDIAEGYSVSREKKESFPLTVTSAQKNPTAFYLCASSWGRERGTQYFGPGTRLLVL.

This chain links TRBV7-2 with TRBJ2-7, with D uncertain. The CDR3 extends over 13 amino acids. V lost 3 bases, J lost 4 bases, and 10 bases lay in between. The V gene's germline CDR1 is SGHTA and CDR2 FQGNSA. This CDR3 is CASSLGYLYEQYF. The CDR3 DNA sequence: TGTGCCAGCAGCTTGGGGTATCTTTACGAGCAGTACTTC.

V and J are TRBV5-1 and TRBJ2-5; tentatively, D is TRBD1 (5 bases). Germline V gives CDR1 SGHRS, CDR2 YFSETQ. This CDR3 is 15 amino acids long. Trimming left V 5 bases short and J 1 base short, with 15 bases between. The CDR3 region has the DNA TGCGCCAGCAGGTGGGGCGACAGCCCCCAAGAGACCCAGTACTTC. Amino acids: CASRWGDSPQETQYF.

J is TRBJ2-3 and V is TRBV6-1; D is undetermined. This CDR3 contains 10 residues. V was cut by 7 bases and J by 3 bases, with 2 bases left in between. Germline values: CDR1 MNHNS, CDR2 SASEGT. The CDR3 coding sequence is TGTGCCAGCAAAACAGATACGCAGTATTTT. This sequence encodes CASKTDTQYF.

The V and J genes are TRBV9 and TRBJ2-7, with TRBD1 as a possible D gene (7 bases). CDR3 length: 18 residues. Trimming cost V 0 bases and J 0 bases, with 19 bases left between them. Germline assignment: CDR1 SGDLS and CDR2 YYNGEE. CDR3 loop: CASSVGIGNRGLSYEQYF. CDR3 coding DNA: TGTGCCAGCAGCGTAGGTATTGGAAACAGGGGACTCTCCTACGAGCAGTACTTC.

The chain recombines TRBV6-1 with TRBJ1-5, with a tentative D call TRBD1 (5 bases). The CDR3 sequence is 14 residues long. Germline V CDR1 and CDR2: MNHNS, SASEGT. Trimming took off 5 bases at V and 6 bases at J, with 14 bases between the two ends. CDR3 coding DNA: TGTGCCAGCAGTCCCCGGGGCAGGGCTCAGCCCCAGCATTTT. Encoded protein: CASSPRGRAQPQHF.

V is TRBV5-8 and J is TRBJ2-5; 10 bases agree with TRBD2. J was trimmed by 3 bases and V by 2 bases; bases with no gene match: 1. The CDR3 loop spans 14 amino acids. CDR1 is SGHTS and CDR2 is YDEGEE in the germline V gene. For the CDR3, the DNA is TGTGCCAGCAGCTTCCTAGCGGGGGAAGAGACCCAGTACTTC. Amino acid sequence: CASSFLAGEETQYF. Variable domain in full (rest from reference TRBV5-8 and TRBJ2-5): EAGVTQSPTHLIKTRGQQATLRCSPISGHTSVYWYQQALGLGLQFLLWYDEGEERNRGNFPPRFSGRQFPNYSSELNVNALELEDSALYLCASSFLAGEETQYFGPGTRLLVL.

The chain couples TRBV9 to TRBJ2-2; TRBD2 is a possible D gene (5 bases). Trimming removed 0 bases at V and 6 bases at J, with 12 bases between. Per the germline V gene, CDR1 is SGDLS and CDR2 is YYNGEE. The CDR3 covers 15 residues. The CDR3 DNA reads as TGTGCCAGCAGCGTAGGTCCCGGACTTGCCGGGGAGCTGTTTTTT. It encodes CASSVGPGLAGELFF.

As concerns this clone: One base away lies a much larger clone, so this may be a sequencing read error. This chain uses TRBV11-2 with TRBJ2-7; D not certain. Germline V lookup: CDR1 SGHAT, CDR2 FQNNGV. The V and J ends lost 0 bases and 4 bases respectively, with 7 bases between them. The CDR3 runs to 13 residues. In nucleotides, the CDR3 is TGTGCCAGCAGCTTAGACAGAGAGTACGAGCAGTACTTC. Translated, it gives CASSLDREYEQYF.

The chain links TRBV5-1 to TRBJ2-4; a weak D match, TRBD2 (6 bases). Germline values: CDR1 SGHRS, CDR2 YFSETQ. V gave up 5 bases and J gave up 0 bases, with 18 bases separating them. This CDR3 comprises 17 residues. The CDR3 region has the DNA TGCGCCAGCAGTAGCGGATTCTTCCAAGGAGCCAAAAACATTCAGTACTTC. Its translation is CASSSGFFQGAKNIQYF.

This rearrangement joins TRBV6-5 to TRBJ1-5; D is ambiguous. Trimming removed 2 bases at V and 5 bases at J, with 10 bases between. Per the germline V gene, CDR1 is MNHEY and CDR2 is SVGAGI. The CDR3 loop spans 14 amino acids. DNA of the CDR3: TGTGCCAGCAGTTACACTGAGGGAGATCAGCCCCAGCATTTT. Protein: CASSYTEGDQPQHF.

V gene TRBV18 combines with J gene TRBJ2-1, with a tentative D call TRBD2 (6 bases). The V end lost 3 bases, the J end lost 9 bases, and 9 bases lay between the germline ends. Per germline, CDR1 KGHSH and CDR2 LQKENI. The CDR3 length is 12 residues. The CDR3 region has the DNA TGTGCCAGCTCACCGGAGGGAACTGAGCAGTTCTTC. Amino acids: CASSPEGTEQFF. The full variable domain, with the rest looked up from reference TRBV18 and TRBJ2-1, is NAGVMQNPRHLVRRRGQEARLRCSPMKGHSHVYWYRQLPEEGLKFMVYLQKENIIDESGMPKERFSAEFPKEGPSILRIQQVVRGDSAAYFCASSPEGTEQFFGPGTRLTVL.

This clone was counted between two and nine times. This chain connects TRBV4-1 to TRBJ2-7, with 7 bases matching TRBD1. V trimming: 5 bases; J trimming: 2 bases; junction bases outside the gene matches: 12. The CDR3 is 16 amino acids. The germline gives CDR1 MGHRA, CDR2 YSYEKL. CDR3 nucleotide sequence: TGCGCCAGCAGCTACTTCTTTACCGACAGGGCCTACGAGCAGTACTTC. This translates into CASSYFFTDRAYEQYF.

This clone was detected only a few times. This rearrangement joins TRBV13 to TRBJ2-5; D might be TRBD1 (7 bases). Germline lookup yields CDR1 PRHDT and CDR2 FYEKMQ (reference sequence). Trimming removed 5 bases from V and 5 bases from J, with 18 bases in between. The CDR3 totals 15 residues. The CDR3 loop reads CASSRGGFGGETQYF. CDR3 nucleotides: TGTGCCAGCAGCCGAGGGGGCTTCGGAGGGGAGACCCAGTACTTC.

The CDR3 DNA sequence: TGTGCCATCAGTGAAGGTGGGATGGCCAAAAACATTCAGTACTTC. This encodes CAISEGGMAKNIQYF. V gene TRBV10-3 combines with J gene TRBJ2-4; D gene uncertain. The germline V gene encodes CDR1 ENHRY and CDR2 SYGVKD. V was trimmed by 3 bases and J by 1 base, leaving 10 bases between them. The CDR3 has 15 residues.

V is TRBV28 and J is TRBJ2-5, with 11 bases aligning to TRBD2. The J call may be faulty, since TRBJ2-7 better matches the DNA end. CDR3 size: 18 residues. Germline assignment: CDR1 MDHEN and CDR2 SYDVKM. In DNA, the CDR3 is TGTGCCAGCCGGCCACAGGGGCTAGGACTAGCGGGTTCCTACGAGCAGTACTTC. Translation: CASRPQGLGLAGSYEQYF.

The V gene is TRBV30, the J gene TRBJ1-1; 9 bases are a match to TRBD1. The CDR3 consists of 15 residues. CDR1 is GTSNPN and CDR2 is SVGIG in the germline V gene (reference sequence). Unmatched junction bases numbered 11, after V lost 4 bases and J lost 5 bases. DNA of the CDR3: TGTGCCTGGAAGGGGGGGACAGGGCCGCGGACTGAAGCTTTCTTT. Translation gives CAWKGGTGPRTEAFF.

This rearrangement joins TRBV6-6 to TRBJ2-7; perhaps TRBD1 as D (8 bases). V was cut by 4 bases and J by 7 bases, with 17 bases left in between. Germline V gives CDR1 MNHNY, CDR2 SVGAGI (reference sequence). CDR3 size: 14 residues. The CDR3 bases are TGTGCCAGCAGTTTAGCCAAGCGGGACAGGGAGCAGTACTTC. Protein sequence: CASSLAKRDREQYF.

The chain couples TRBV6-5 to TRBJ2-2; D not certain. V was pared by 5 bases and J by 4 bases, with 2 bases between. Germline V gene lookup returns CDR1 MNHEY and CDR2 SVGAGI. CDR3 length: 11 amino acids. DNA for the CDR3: TGTGCCAGCAGTCGCACCGGGGAGCTGTTTTTT. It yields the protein CASSRTGELFF.

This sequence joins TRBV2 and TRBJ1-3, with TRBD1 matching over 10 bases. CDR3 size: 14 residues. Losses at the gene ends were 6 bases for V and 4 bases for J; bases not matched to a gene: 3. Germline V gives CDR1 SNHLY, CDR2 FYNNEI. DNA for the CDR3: TGTGCCAGCAGCGAGGACAGGGGGGGAAACACCATATATTTT. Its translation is CASSEDRGGNTIYF.